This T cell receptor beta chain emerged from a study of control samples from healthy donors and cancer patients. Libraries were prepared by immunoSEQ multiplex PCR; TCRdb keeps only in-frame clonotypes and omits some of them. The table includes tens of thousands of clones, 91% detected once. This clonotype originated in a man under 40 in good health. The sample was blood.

The CDR3 DNA follows: TGTGCCATCAGTGTAACAGCGGGGGTAGGCGGCTACACCTTC. Amino acid sequence: CAISVTAGVGGYTF. This rearrangement joins TRBV10-3 to TRBJ1-2; perhaps TRBD1 as D (5 bases). The germline gives CDR1 ENHRY, CDR2 SYGVKD. The CDR3 sequence is 14 residues long. The V gene lost 4 bases and the J gene lost 8 bases, with 17 bases spanning the gap.